This T cell receptor (beta chain) appears in the sequencing data of a study of CD8 T cells in Susac syndrome (dated by TCRdb to the late 2010s). For the wider study: The study used repertoire sequencing to test whether antigen drove CD8+ T cell activation and differentiation in Susac syndrome. General findings and caveats noted by the study authors: The study acknowledged that relatively few individuals were included in the TCR sequencing and HLA analysis.

RNA was extracted with the RNeasy kit and roughly 0.45 to 1 ug was reverse transcribed using random hexamers. The immunoSEQ multiplex PCR assay, covering 54 Vbeta and 13 Jbeta segments, was used to amplify TCR beta CDR3 regions. To correct PCR amplification bias, a synthetic template baseline was used for both primer optimization and computational correction. For the original study's pipeline: Only productive sequences were kept, with reads annotated to V, D and J genes according to IMGT and analyzed in immunoSEQ Analyzer. To calculate clonality, Shannon entropy was normalized by log2 of the number of productive unique sequences and then subtracted from one. For each patient and control, public and private clones were evaluated within the 100 most prevalent clones. Susac-specific clones were defined as absent from healthy and MS cohorts, 800 to 1,200 published viral clones and other ImmuneACCESS disease sequences. TCRdb cleaned the public reads at Q25 with fastp, built clones with MiXCR and kept in-frame beta chains. Each entry is one CDR3 protein sequence, shown with its most common DNA and genes. None of the V and J calls come from the authors' own analysis; TCRdb made them. For this sample the table gives approximately 180,000 distinct CDR3 sequences, of which almost 96% were detected only once. The top ten clonotypes cover approximately 0.1% of the sample.

High-throughput TCR beta sequencing profiled peripheral blood CD8+ and CD4+ T cells from healthy donors, Susac syndrome patients and multiple sclerosis patients. Treatment-naive patients with stable or active relapsing-remitting disease fulfilling revised McDonald criteria were used as multiple sclerosis controls. Bulk CD8+ and CD4+ T cells were purified by magnetic negative isolation, whereas CD8+ TEMRA cells were enriched by FACS. Blood was drawn into EDTA tubes, processed within 24 hours, and PBMCs were isolated by density gradient centrifugation. PBMCs intended for TCR sequencing were cryopreserved in liquid nitrogen and thawed later in a water bath at 37 degrees C. The sorted or isolated CD4+, CD8+ and CD8+ TEMRA cells had a purity of 90% or higher. On this clonotype itself: Its recognized antigen is unknown. There are no base qualities to consult, and no much larger clone falls within one base.

Looking up the germline V gene yields CDR1 SGHDN and CDR2 FVKESK. V is reduced by 2 bases and J by 1 base, leaving a spacing of 14 bases between them. The CDR3 goes from the cysteine to the phenylalanine over 16 residues. Just CDR3 DNA is preserved here, 48 bases in frame from base 1. The specimen sequenced was CD4+ T cells from PBMCs. This clonotype originated in a human donor with multiple sclerosis. The receptor chain draws on TRBV14 and TRBJ1-1; TRBD1 is a possible D gene, resting on 6 matching bases. This receptor carries the CDR3 CASSQRGGRRNTEAFF. The DNA is as follows: TGTGCCAGCAGCCAAAGAGGGGGTAGGCGGAACACTGAAGCTTTCTTT.